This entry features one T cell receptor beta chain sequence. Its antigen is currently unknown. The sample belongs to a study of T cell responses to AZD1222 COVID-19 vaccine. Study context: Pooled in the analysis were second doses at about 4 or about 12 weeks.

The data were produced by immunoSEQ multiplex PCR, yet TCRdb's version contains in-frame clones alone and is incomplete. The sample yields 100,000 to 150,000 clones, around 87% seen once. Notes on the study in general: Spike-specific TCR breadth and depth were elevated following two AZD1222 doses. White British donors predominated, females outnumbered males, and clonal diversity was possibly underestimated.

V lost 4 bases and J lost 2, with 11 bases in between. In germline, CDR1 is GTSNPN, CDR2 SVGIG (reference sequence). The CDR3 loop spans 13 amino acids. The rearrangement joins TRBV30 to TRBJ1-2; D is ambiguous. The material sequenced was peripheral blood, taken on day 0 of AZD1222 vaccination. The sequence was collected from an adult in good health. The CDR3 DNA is TGTGCCTGGACCCTCGGTGTCAACTATGGCTACACCTTC. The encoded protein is CAWTLGVNYGYTF.